This TCR beta chain was found in a study of graft-versus-host responses after intestinal transplantation. Study in general: Recipients obtained multivisceral, liver-intestinal, or isolated intestinal transplants. Every one of the recipients received anti-thymocyte globulin induction and afterwards took tacrolimus and steroids for 3 to 4 years. Overall study results and limits: Early post-transplant declines in HvG were associated with peak levels of circulating GvH clones.

Sequencing was performed with immunoSEQ multiplex PCR; in TCRdb, only in-frame clones are kept and a portion is missing. This sample has about 69,000 clones; around 90% occur once, and the top ten carry approximately 6.3%. The CDR3 runs 17 residues. Looked up from germline, CDR1 is SEHNR and CDR2 is FQNEAQ (reference sequence). Trimming removed 3 bases from V and 7 bases from J; junction bases left unmatched: 10. A word on this clone: Its cognate antigen is unknown.

This TCR came from a human patient who received an intestinal transplant, so some T cells may come from the graft donor. The source was bone marrow, collected roughly 780 days after intestinal transplantation. This chain uses TRBV7-9 with TRBJ2-1; 12 nucleotides line up with TRBD2. CDR3 residues: CASSFRLAGGPVNEQFF. As DNA, the CDR3 is TGTGCCAGCAGCTTTCGGCTAGCGGGGGGGCCGGTGAATGAGCAGTTCTTC.